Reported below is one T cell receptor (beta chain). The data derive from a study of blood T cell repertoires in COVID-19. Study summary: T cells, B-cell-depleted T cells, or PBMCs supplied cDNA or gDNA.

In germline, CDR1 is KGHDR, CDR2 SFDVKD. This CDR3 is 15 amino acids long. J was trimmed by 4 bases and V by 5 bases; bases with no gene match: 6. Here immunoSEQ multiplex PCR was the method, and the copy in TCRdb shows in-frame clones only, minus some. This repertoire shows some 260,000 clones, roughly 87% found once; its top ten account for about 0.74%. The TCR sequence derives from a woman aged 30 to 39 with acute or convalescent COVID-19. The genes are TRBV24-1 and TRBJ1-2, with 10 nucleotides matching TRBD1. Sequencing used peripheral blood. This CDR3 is CATSGTGGDGYGYTF. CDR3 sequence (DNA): TGTGCCACCAGTGGGACAGGGGGTGACGGCTATGGCTACACCTTC.